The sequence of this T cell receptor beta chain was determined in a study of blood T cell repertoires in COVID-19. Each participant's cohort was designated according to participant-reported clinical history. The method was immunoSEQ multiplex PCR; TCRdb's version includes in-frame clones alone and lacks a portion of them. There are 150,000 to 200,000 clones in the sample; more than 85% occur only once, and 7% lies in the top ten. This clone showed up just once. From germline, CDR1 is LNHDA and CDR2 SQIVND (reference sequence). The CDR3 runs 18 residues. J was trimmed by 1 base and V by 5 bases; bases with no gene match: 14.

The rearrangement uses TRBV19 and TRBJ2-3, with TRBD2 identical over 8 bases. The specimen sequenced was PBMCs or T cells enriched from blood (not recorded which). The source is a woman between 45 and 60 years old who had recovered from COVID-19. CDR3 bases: TGTGCCAGTAGTGGGGTAGCGGGAATCCGCCTAGGCACAGATACGCAGTATTTT. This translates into CASSGVAGIRLGTDTQYF.